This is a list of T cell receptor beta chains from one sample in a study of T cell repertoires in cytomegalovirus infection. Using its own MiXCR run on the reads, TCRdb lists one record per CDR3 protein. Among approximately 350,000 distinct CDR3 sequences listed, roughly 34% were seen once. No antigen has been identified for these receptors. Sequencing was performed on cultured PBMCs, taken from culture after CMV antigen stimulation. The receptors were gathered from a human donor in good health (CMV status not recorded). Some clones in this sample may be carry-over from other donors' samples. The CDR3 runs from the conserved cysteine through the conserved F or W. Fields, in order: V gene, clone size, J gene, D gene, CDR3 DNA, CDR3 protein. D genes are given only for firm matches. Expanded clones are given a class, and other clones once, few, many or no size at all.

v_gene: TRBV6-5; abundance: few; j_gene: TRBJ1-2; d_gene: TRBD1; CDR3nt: TGTGCCAGCAGGCCGACAGGGAGTGACTATGGCTACACCTTC; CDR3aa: CASRPTGSDYGYTF
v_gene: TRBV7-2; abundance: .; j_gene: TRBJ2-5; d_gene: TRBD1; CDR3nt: TGTGCCAGCAGCCGTAAGACAGGGGGGAAAGAGACCCAGTACTTC; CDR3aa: CASSRKTGGKETQYF
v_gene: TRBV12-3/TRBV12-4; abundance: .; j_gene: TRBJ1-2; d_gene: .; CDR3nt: TGTGCCAGCAGTTTAGGTGCAGGTCCTAACTATGGCTACACCTTC; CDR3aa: CASSLGAGPNYGYTF
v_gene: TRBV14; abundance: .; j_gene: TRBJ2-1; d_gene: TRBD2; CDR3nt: TGTGCCAGCAGGGGAAGGACTAGCGGGATTTTTTACAATGAGCAGTTCTTC; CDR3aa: CASRGRTSGIFYNEQFF
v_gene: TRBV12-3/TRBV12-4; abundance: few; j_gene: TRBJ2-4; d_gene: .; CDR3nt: TGTGCCAGCAGTTCCCCCAGGACAGAGATTTTTCAGTACTTC; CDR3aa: CASSSPRTEIFQYF
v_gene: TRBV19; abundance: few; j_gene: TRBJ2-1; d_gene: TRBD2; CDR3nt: TGTGCCAGTAGTACTAGCGGGAGGTTCGGTGAGCAGTTCTTC; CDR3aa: CASSTSGRFGEQFF
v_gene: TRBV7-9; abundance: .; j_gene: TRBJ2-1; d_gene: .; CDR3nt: TGTGCCAGCAGCTTAGGTGGAGCCTATGAGCAGTTCTTC; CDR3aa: CASSLGGAYEQFF
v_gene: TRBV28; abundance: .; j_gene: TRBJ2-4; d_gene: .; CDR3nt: TGTGCCAGCAGTATGCCAGGGATAGCCAAAAACATTCAGTACTTC; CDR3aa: CASSMPGIAKNIQYF
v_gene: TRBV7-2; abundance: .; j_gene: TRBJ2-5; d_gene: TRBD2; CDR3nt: TGTGCCAGCACCCTAGCGGTTGGAGAGACCCAGTACTTC; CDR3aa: CASTLAVGETQYF
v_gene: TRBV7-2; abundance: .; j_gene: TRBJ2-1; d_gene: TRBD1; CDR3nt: TGTGCCAGCAACTCTCCGGCCGGGACAGGGTTCAATGAGCAGTTCTTC; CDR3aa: CASNSPAGTGFNEQFF
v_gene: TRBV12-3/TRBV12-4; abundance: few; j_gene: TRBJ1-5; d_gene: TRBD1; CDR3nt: TGTGCCAGCAGCCAAACAGGGGCCGGCAATCAGCCCCAGCATTTT; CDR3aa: CASSQTGAGNQPQHF
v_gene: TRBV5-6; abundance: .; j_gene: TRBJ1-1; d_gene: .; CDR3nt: TGTGCCAGCAGCTTGCGACTTATTTGGGGGGTGAACACTGAAGCTTTCTTT; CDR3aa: CASSLRLIWGVNTEAFF
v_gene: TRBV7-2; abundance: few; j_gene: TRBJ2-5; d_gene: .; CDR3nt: TGTGCCAGCAGCTTATGGCAGCGAGAGACCCAGTACTTC; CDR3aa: CASSLWQRETQYF
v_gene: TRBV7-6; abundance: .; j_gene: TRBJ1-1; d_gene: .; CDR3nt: TGTGCCAGCAGACCCTCAGGGCGGAACACTGAAGCTTTCTTT; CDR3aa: CASRPSGRNTEAFF
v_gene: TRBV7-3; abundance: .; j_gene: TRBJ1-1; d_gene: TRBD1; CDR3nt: TGTGCCAGCGGACGACAGGGAGACACTGAAGCTTTCTTT; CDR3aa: CASGRQGDTEAFF
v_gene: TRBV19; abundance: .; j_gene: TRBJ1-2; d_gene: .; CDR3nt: TGTGCCAGTAGTATGAACAGGGAGAGTTATGGCTACACCTTC; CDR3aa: CASSMNRESYGYTF
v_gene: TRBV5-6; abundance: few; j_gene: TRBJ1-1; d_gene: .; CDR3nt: TGTGCCAGCAGCGTAACCTCCATGAACACTGAAGCTTTCTTT; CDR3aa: CASSVTSMNTEAFF
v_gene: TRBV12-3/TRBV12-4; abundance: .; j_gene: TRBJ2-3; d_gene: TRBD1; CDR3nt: TGTGCCAGCAGGGGGTACAGGGGCGAGGGCACAGATACGCAGTATTTT; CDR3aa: CASRGYRGEGTDTQYF